This TCR beta chain comes out of a study of cytomegalovirus exposure and HLA in healthy donors. Overall study context: Among roughly 180 million T cells, an earlier analysis found 117 million unique TCR beta sequences.

PCR employed 60 Vbeta and 13 Jbeta primers. Only in-frame clones appear in the TCRdb table, and some are missing; sequencing was by immunoSEQ multiplex PCR. The sample contains 80,000 to 130,000 clones, roughly 88% of which appear only once. Germline loops: CDR1 MNHEY, CDR2 SMNVEV (reference sequence). Unmatched junction bases numbered 14, after V lost 5 bases and J lost 4 bases. The CDR3 is made up of 17 amino acids. The J gene is TRBJ2-3, the V gene TRBV27; 8 bases fit TRBD2. Sequenced input: PBMCs. The origin of this receptor is a woman aged 18-29 years in good health and CMV-seronegative. The CDR3 loop is CASSPSRAGVGADTQYF. Written as DNA, the CDR3 is TGTGCCAGCAGTCCGTCCCGAGCGGGAGTCGGGGCAGATACGCAGTATTTT.